Following are 11 T cell receptor beta chains from one sample sequenced in a study of blood T cell repertoires in COVID-19 (dated by TCRdb to the early 2020s). The method behind the library was the immunoSEQ multiplex PCR assay. This is the immuneACCESS table as TCRdb keeps it, with only in-frame sequences that have V and J called. A part of the clones is gone; compared with another copy, unresolved V genes explain less than half, and the rest is unexplained. For this sample the table gives 150,000 to 200,000 clones, of which over 70% were detected only once. Around 5% of the sample is held by the ten biggest clonotypes. Material: PBMCs or T cells enriched from blood (not recorded which). The receptor source for this set is a man in his sixties or seventies who had been exposed to COVID-19.

This chain uses TRBV19 with TRBJ2-2; the D gene is possibly TRBD2 (6 bases). The V and J ends lost 5 bases and 7 bases respectively, with 17 bases between them. CDR1 is LNHDA, CDR2 SQIVND, per germline (reference sequence). There are 15 residues in the CDR3. Here the CDR3 reads CASSPTGRRVGELFF. CDR3 nucleotide sequence: TGTGCCAGTAGTCCTACGGGACGGAGGGTCGGGGAGCTGTTTTTT.

The chain joins TRBV6-6 to TRBJ1-6, with D perhaps TRBD1 (5 bases). Germline CDR1 MNHNY, CDR2 SVGAGI (reference sequence). The CDR3 sequence is 13 residues long. The V end lost 8 bases, the J end lost 9 bases, and 14 bases lay between the germline ends. In DNA form, the CDR3 reads TGTGCCAGCGAAAATAGGGGAAGTTCACCCCTCCACTTT. Residues: CASENRGSSPLHF.

The V gene is TRBV3-1 (or the pseudogene TRBV3-2), the J gene TRBJ2-4; 7 nucleotides match TRBD1. Germline CDR1 is LGHDT and CDR2 is YNNKEL (reference sequence). J lost 0 bases, V lost 1 base, and 15 bases had no gene match. This CDR3 region has 20 residues. CDR3 amino acids: CASSQGDLQGVGEAKNIQYF. For the CDR3, the DNA is TGTGCCAGCAGCCAAGGGGATCTTCAGGGGGTGGGTGAAGCCAAAAACATTCAGTACTTC.

Of note for this clone: Other DNA sequences of this sample code for an identical CDR3. V usage is TRBV3-1 (or the pseudogene TRBV3-2) and J usage is TRBJ2-5; D gene ambiguous. V was trimmed by 1 base and J by 4 bases, leaving 4 bases between them. CDR3 size: 12 residues. Germline assignment: CDR1 LGHDT and CDR2 YNNKEL (reference sequence). In nucleotides, the CDR3 is TGTGCCAGCAGCCAAGTATCAGAGACCCAGTACTTC. Translated, it gives CASSQVSETQYF.

The table lists this clone with a few counts. V and J are TRBV3-1 (or the pseudogene TRBV3-2) and TRBJ2-3; D unclear. The CDR3 runs to 12 residues. Germline assignment: CDR1 LGHDT and CDR2 YNNKEL (reference sequence). V shed 4 bases and J shed 6 bases, with 8 bases lying between them. CDR3 DNA: TGTGCCAGCAGCCTTCCTTCGGATACGCAGTATTTT. Translation: CASSLPSDTQYF.

The J gene is TRBJ1-2, the V gene TRBV7-3; D remains unclear. Germline lookup yields CDR1 SGHTA and CDR2 FQGTGA. The V end lost 3 bases, the J end lost 7 bases, and 12 bases lay between the germline ends. The CDR3 is made up of 13 amino acids. The CDR3 here is CASSLSQTLGYTF. The CDR3 coding sequence is TGTGCCAGCAGCTTGTCACAGACCCTTGGCTACACCTTC.

At least ten counts were recorded for this clone. This chain links TRBV19 with TRBJ2-2; D possibly corresponds to TRBD1 (5 bases). Per germline, CDR1 LNHDA and CDR2 SQIVND (reference sequence). V was trimmed by 1 base and J by 3 bases, leaving 9 bases between them. The CDR3 length is 15 residues. The DNA for the CDR3 is TGTGCCAGTAGTATAGTTTGGGGCTACACCGGGGAGCTGTTTTTT. Translation: CASSIVWGYTGELFF.

The V call is TRBV3-1 (or the pseudogene TRBV3-2), the J call TRBJ1-5; 10 bases fit TRBD1. There are 15 residues in the CDR3. The germline V gene encodes CDR1 LGHDT and CDR2 YNNKEL (reference sequence). V shed 5 bases and J 7 bases; nucleotides not matched to a gene: 8. The chain's CDR3 is CASSLGQGLSQPQHF. CDR3 DNA: TGTGCCAGCAGCTTGGGACAGGGGCTGAGCCAGCCCCAGCATTTT.

This sequence joins TRBV7-2 and TRBJ2-3; TRBD2 is a possible D gene (6 bases). Trimming shortened V by 5 bases and J by 3 bases, and 15 bases separated the two germline ends. This CDR3 region has 15 residues. Germline CDR1 SGHTA, CDR2 FQGNSA. The CDR3 protein is CASSLMGGGTDTQYF. CDR3 nucleotides: TGTGCCAGCAGCCTCATGGGGGGTGGGACAGATACGCAGTATTTT.

The V gene is TRBV6-2 or TRBV6-3, the J gene TRBJ2-1; 7 bases match TRBD2. J was trimmed by 6 bases and V by 2 bases; bases with no gene match: 7. The CDR3 sequence is 15 residues long. Germline CDR1 is MNHEY and CDR2 is SVGEGT. This CDR3 reads CASSYAGTKVNEQFF. DNA of the CDR3: TGTGCCAGCAGTTACGCAGGGACTAAGGTCAATGAGCAGTTCTTC.

This clone was recorded once. The rearrangement joins TRBV19 to TRBJ2-4; TRBD1 agrees at 10 bases. The germline CDR1 and CDR2 sequences are LNHDA and SQIVND (reference sequence). J gave up 9 bases and V 6 bases, and 11 bases lay outside the gene matches. The CDR3 runs to 15 residues. CDR3 in DNA: TGTGCCAGTAGAATGACCGGGACAGGGGAAATCATTCAGTACTTC. As protein: CASRMTGTGEIIQYF.